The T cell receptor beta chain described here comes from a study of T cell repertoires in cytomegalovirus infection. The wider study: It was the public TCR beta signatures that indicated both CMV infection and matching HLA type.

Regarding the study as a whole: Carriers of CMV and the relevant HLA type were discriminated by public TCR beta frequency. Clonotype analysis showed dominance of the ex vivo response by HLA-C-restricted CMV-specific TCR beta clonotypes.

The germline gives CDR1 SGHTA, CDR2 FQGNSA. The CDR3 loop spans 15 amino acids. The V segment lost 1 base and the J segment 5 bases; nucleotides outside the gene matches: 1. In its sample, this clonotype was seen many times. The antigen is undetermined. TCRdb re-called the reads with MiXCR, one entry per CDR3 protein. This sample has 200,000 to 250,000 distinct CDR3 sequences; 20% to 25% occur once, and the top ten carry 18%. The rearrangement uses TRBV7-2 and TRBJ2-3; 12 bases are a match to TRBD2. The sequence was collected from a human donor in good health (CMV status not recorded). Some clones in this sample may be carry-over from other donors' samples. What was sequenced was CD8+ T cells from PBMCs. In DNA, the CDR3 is TGTGCCAGCAGCTTAGGGACTAGCGGGGAAGATACGCAGTATTTT. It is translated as CASSLGTSGEDTQYF.